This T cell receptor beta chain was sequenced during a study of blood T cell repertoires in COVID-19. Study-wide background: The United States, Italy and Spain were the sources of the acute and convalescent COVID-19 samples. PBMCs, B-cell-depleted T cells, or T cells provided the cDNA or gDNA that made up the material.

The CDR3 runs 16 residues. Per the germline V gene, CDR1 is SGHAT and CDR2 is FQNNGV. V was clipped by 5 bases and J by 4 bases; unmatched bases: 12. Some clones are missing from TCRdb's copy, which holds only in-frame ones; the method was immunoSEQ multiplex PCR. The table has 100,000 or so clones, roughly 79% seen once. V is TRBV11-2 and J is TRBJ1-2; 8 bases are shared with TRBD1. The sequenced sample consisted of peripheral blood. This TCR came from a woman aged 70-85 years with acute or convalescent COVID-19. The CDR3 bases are TGTGCCAGCAGCCCCGTCCTCGGACAGGGCCGCTATGGCTACACCTTC. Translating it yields CASSPVLGQGRYGYTF.